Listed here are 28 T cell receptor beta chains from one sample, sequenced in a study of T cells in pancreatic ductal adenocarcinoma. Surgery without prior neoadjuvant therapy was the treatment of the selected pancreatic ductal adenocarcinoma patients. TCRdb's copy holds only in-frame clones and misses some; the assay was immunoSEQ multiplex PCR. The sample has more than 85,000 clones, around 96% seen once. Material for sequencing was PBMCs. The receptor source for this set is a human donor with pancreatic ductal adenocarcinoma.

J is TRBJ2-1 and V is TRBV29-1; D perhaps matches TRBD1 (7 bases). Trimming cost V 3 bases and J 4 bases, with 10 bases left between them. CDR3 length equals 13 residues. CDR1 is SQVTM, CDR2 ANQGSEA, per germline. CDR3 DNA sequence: TGCAGCGTTGACAGGGGGACTTACAATGAGCAGTTCTTC. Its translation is CSVDRGTYNEQFF.

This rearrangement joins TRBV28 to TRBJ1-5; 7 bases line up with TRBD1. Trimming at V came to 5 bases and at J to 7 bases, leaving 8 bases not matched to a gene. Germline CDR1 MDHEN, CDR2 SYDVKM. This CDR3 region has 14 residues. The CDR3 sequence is CASSITGVGQPQHF. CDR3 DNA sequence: TGTGCCAGCAGTATCACAGGGGTCGGGCAGCCCCAGCATTTT.

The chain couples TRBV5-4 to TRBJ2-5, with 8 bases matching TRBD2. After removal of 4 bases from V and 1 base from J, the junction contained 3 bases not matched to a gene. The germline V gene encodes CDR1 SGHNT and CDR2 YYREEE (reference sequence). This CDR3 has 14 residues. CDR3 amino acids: CASSIAGIQETQYF. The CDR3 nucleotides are TGTGCCAGCAGCATAGCGGGAATCCAAGAGACCCAGTACTTC.

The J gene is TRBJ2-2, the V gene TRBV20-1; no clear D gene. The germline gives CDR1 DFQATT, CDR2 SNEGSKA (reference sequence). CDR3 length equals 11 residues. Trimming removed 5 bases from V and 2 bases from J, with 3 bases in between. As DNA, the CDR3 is TGCAGTGCTCCTAACACCGGGGAGCTGTTTTTT. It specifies CSAPNTGELFF.

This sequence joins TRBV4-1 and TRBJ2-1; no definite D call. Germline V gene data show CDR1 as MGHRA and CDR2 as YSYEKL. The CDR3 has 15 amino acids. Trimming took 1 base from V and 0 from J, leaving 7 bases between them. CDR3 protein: CASSQGSSSYNEQFF. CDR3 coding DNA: TGCGCCAGCAGCCAAGGGAGTAGCTCCTACAATGAGCAGTTCTTC.

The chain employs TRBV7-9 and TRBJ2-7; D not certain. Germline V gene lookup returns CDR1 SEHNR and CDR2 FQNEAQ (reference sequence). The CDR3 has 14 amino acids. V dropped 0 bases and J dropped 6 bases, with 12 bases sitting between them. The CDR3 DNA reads TGTGCCAGCAGCTTAGCGGGCCTATCAGGCGAGCAGTACTTC. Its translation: CASSLAGLSGEQYF.

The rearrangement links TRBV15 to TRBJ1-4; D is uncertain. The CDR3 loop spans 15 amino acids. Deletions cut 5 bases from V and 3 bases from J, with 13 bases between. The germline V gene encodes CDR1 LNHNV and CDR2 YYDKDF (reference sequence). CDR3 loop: CATSEEWRANEKLFF. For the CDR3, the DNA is TGTGCCACCAGCGAAGAATGGAGGGCTAATGAAAAACTGTTTTTT.

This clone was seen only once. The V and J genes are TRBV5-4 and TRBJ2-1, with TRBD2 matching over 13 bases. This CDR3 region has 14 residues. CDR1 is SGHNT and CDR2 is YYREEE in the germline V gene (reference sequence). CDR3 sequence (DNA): TGTGCGGGGAAAGGACTAGCGGGAGTAGGCGAGCAGTTCTTC. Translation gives CAGKGLAGVGEQFF.

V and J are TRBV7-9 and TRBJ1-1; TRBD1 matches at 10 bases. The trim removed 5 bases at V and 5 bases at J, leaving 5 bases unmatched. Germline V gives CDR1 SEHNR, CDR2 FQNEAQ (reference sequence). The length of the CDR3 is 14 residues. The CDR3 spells CASSPDRGGTEAFF. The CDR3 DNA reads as TGTGCCAGCAGCCCGGACAGGGGGGGGACTGAAGCTTTCTTT.

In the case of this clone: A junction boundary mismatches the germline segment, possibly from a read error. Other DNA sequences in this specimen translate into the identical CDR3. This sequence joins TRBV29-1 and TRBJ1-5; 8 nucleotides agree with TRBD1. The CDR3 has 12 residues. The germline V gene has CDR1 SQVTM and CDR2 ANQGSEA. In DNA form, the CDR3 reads TGCAGCGTCCAGGGGGCCGATCAGCCTCAGCATTTT. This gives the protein CSVQGADQPQHF.

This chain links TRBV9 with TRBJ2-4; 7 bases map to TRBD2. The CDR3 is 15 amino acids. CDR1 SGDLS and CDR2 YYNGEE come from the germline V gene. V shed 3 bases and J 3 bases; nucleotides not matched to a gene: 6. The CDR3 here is CASSAAGSFKNIQYF. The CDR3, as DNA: TGTGCCAGCAGCGCAGCGGGGAGTTTCAAAAACATTCAGTACTTC.

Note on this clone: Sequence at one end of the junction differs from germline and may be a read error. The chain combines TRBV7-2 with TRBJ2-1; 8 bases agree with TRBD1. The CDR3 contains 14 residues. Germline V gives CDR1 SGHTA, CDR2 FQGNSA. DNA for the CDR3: TGTGCCAGCAGCAAGGACAGGGCCTATAATGAGCAGTTCTTC. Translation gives CASSKDRAYNEQFF.

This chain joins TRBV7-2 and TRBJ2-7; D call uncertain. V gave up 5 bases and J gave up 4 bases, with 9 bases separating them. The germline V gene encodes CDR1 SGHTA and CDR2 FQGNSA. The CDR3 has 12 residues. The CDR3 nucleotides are TGTGCCAGCAGCACCACCCGGTACGAGCAGTACTTC. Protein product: CASSTTRYEQYF. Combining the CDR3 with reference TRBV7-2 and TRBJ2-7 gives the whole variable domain GAGVSQSPSNKVTEKGKDVELRCDPISGHTALYWYRQSLGQGLEFLIYFQGNSAPDKSGLPSDRFSAERTGGSVSTLTIQRTQQEDSAVYLCASSTTRYEQYFGPGTRLTVT.

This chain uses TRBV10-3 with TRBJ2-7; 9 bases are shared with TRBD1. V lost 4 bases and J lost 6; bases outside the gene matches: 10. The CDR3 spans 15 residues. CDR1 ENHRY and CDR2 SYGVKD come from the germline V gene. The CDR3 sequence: CAISVSKDRGGEQYF. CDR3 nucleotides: TGTGCCATCAGTGTTTCAAAGGACAGGGGTGGCGAGCAGTACTTC.

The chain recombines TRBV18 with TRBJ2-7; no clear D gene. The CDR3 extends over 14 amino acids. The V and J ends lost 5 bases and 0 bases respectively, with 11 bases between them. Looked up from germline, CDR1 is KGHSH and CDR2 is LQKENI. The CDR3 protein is CASSGQDHSYEQYF. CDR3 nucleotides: TGTGCCAGCTCAGGGCAGGATCACTCCTACGAGCAGTACTTC.

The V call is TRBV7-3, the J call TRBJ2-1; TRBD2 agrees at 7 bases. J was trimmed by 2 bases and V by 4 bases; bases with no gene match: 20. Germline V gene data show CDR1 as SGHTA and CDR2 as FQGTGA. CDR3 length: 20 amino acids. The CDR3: CASSSIGTSGTRGAYNEQFF. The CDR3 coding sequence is TGTGCCAGCAGCTCCATAGGGACGAGCGGGACTCGGGGGGCCTACAATGAGCAGTTCTTC. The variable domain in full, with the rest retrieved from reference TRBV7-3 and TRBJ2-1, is GAGVSQTPSNKVTEKGKYVELRCDPISGHTALYWYRQSLGQGPEFLIYFQGTGAADDSGLPNDRFFAVRPEGSVSTLKIQRTERGDSAVYLCASSSIGTSGTRGAYNEQFFGPGTRLTVL.

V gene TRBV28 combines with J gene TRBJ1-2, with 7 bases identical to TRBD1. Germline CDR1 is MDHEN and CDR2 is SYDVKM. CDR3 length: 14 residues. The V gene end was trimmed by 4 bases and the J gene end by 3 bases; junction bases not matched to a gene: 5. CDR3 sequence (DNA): TGTGCCAGCAGTTCCTCGACAGGGCACTATGGCTACACCTTC. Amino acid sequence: CASSSSTGHYGYTF.

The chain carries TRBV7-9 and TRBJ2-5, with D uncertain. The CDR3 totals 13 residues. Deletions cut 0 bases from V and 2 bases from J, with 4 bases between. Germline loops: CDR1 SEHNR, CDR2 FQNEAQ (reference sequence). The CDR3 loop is CASSLALQETQYF. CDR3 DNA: TGTGCCAGCAGCTTAGCCCTACAAGAGACCCAGTACTTC.

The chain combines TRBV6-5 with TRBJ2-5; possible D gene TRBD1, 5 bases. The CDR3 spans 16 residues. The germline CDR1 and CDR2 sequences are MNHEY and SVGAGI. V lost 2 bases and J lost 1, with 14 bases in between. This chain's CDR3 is CASSYLPGHSQETQYF. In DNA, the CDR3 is TGTGCCAGCAGTTACCTCCCCGGACACAGCCAAGAGACCCAGTACTTC.

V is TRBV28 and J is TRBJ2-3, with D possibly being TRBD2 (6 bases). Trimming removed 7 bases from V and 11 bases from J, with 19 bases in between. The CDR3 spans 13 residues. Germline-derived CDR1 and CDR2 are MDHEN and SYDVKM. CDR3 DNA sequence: TGTGCCAGCAACGATGGAGGGCCGAGGATGCAGTATTTT. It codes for CASNDGGPRMQYF.

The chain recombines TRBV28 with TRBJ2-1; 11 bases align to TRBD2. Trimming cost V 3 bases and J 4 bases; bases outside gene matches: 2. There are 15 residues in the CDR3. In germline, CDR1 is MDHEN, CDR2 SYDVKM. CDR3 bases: TGTGCCAGCAGTTTTCGACTAGCGGGGTACAATGAGCAGTTCTTC. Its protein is CASSFRLAGYNEQFF.

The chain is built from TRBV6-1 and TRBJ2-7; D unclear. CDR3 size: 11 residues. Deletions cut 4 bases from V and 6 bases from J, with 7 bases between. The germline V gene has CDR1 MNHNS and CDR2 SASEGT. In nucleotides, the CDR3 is TGTGCCAGCAGTGCTCAGGTCGAGCAGTACTTC. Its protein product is CASSAQVEQYF.

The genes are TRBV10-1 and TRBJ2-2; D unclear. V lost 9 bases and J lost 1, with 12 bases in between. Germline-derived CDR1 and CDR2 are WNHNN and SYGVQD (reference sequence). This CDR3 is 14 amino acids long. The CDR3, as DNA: TGCGCCAGTAGCCCAGAGATGAACACCGGGGAGCTGTTTTTT. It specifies CASSPEMNTGELFF.

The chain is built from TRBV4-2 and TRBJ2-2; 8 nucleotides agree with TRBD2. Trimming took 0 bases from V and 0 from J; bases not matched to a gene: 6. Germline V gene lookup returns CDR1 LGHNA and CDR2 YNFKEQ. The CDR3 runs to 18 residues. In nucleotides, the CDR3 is TGTGCCAGCAGCCAAGAGGATTTGCGGGGGGCGAACACCGGGGAGCTGTTTTTT. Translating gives CASSQEDLRGANTGELFF.

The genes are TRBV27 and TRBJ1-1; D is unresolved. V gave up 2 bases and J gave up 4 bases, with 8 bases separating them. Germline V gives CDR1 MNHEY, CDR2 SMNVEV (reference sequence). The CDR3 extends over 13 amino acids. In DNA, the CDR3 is TGTGCCAGCAGTTTAGTGCGGGGCACTGAAGCTTTCTTT. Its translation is CASSLVRGTEAFF.

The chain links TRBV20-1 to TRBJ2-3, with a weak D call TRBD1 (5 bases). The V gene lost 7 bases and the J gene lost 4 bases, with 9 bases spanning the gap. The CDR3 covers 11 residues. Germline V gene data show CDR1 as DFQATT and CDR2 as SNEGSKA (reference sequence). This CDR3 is CSVTGADTQYF. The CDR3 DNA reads TGCAGTGTAACAGGAGCAGATACGCAGTATTTT.

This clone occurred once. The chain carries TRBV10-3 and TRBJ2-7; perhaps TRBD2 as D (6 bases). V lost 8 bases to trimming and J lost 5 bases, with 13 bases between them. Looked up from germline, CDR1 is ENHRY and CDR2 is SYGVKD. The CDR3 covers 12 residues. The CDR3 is CAIGRLPHEQYF. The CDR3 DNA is TGTGCCATCGGGAGGCTCCCCCACGAGCAGTACTTC.

The CDR3 is CASSELGQTYEQYF. The CDR3 DNA reads as TGTGCCAGCAGCGAATTGGGCCAGACCTACGAGCAGTACTTC. The rearrangement uses TRBV7-2 and TRBJ2-7; D is unclear. The CDR3 has 14 amino acids. V was cut by 5 bases and J by 2 bases, with 13 bases left in between. Germline V gene data show CDR1 as SGHTA and CDR2 as FQGNSA. The full variable domain, with the rest looked up from reference TRBV7-2 and TRBJ2-7, is GAGVSQSPSNKVTEKGKDVELRCDPISGHTALYWYRQSLGQGLEFLIYFQGNSAPDKSGLPSDRFSAERTGGSVSTLTIQRTQQEDSAVYLCASSELGQTYEQYFGPGTRLTVT.